This TCR beta chain was sequenced during a study of shared clonotypes between healthy human individuals. Study-level points and caveats: In general, naive subsets displayed greater estimated richness than memory subsets did.

About this clone: Its antigen is still unknown. In the same sample, other DNA sequences code for this CDR3.

The DNA input per sorted-subset replicate PCR was about 190 ng, corresponding to around 30,000 T cell genomes. Sequenced by immunoSEQ multiplex PCR; TCRdb stores in-frame clones only, minus some. The sample gives approximately 2.1 million clones, approximately 95% of which show up once; roughly 0.36% is in the top ten. Adult Caucasians living in Nashville, Tennessee made up all of the donors. The germline gives CDR1 DFQATT, CDR2 SNEGSKA (reference sequence). Trimming stripped 0 bases from V and 8 bases from J, with 5 bases between. CDR3 length equals 11 residues. The sequencing sample was made of naive CD4+ T cells from PBMCs. Noted subset: CD45RA+ positively selected. This clonotype was obtained from a young man in good health. Some clones in this sample may be carry-over from other donors' samples. The rearrangement uses TRBV20-1 and TRBJ2-1, with D unresolved. The CDR3 DNA reads TGCAGTGCTAGAGATAGAGATGAGCAGTTCTTC. Its translation is CSARDRDEQFF.